Below are 17 T cell receptor beta chains sequenced from a single sample in a study of metastatic and nonmetastatic thyroid tumors. TCRdb re-clonotyped the PCR reads via MiXCR. The sample consists of about 40,000 clones, approximately 10% of them appearing once. All patients reached thyroid surgery having received no treatment beforehand. The sequencing sample was made of blood. The receptors come from a female donor with papillary thyroid cancer or a benign thyroid nodule (not recorded which). Some clones in this sample may be carry-over from other donors' samples.

In this sample, this clone turned up a few times. This could be a read error, since a much larger clone is one nucleotide away. Other DNA sequences within the sample encode an identical CDR3. The chain carries TRBV19 and TRBJ1-2; D may be TRBD1 (6 bases). Germline assignment: CDR1 LNHDA and CDR2 SQIVND (reference sequence). Trimming stripped 8 bases from V and 7 bases from J, with 20 bases between. The CDR3 covers 14 residues. CDR3 protein: CASHSRGRDCGYTF. As DNA, the CDR3 is TGTGCCAGTCATTCCAGGGGTCGCGACTGTGGCTACACCTTC.

This clone was picked up many times. The J gene is TRBJ2-7, the V gene TRBV3-1, with TRBD2 matching 8 bases. This CDR3 is 16 amino acids long. Trimming took 4 bases from V and 2 from J; bases not matched to a gene: 10. Germline values: CDR1 LGHDT, CDR2 YNNKEL (reference sequence). The CDR3: CASSPRGREAAYEQYF. CDR3 sequence (DNA): TGTGCCAGCAGCCCAAGAGGGCGGGAGGCCGCCTACGAGCAGTACTTC.

This clone was detected ten times or more. Additional DNA sequences in this sample encode the identical CDR3. The rearrangement joins TRBV19 to TRBJ1-5; weak D call: TRBD1 (5 bases). The CDR3 sequence is 13 residues long. Germline V gives CDR1 LNHDA, CDR2 SQIVND (reference sequence). V was cut by 3 bases and J by 6 bases, with 9 bases left in between. CDR3 region: CASSMGGGQPQHF. The CDR3 nucleotides are TGTGCCAGTAGTATGGGGGGAGGTCAGCCCCAGCATTTT.

This clone was recorded a few times. This chain joins TRBV7-9 and TRBJ2-5, with 9 bases identical to TRBD2. Trimming at V came to 0 bases and at J to 5 bases, leaving 7 bases not matched to a gene. The length of the CDR3 is 16 residues. From germline, CDR1 is SEHNR and CDR2 FQNEAQ (reference sequence). The CDR3 DNA is TGTGCCAGCAGCTTAGCTGGCGGGAGGGTTTTCGAGACCCAGTACTTC. Amino acids: CASSLAGGRVFETQYF.

A remark on this clone: This likely comes from a read error, as the CDR3 has no conserved phenylalanine or tryptophan at its end. This sequence joins TRBV11-2 and TRBJ2-1; 8 bases are shared with TRBD2. CDR3 length: 15 amino acids. CDR1 is SGHAT, CDR2 FQNNGV, per germline. Unmatched junction bases numbered 11, after V lost 5 bases and J lost 8 bases. DNA of the CDR3: TGTGCCAGCAGCCAAGTCCCGGAAGCGGGAGATGAGCAGTTCCTC. Protein product: CASSQVPEAGDEQFL.

This clone occurred many times. The rearrangement links TRBV5-6 to TRBJ2-1; 10 bases map to TRBD2. V gave up 0 bases and J gave up 6 bases; unmatched junction bases: 6. The CDR3 length is 16 residues. CDR1 and CDR2 (germline): SGHDT, YYEEEE. The CDR3 protein is CASSLAHASGSNEQFF. CDR3 in DNA: TGTGCCAGCAGCTTGGCTCACGCTAGCGGGAGCAATGAGCAGTTCTTC.

On this clone itself: A clone one base away is much larger, so this may be a read error. The rearrangement uses TRBV5-1 and TRBJ2-4; either TRBD1 or TRBD2 may supply D (6 bases each). Germline V CDR1 and CDR2: SGHRS, YFSETQ. The CDR3 spans 14 residues. V lost 6 bases and J 3 bases, leaving 13 bases between the germline ends. Here the CDR3 DNA reads TGCGCCAGCAAGGAGGGGGGAGTCAAAAACATTCAGTACTTC. Its protein is CASKEGGVKNIQYF.

This clone was seen more than once but under ten times. The rearrangement links TRBV7-9 to TRBJ2-7; D is unresolved. V was pared by 3 bases and J by 3 bases, with 3 bases between. This CDR3 has 11 amino acids. The germline V gene has CDR1 SEHNR and CDR2 FQNEAQ (reference sequence). As DNA, the CDR3 is TGTGCCAGCAGCTTGGTCTACGAGCAGTACTTC. It is translated as CASSLVYEQYF.

This clone was picked up many times. The chain has TRBV2 and TRBJ1-1, with 12 positions matching TRBD1. Per the germline V gene, CDR1 is SNHLY and CDR2 is FYNNEI. V trimming: 10 bases; J trimming: 1 base; junction bases outside the gene matches: 19. This CDR3 has 19 amino acids. The CDR3 bases are TGTGCCATGAGAGTCTTTGAGGGACAGGGGGCAATACGGAACACTGAAGCTTTCTTT. This gives the protein CAMRVFEGQGAIRNTEAFF. Supplemented by reference TRBV2 and TRBJ1-1, the full variable domain reads EPEVTQTPSHQVTQMGQEVILRCVPISNHLYFYWYRQILGQKVEFLVSFYNNEISEKSEIFDDQFSVERPDGSNFTLKIRSTKLEDSAMYFCAMRVFEGQGAIRNTEAFFGQGTRLTVV.

This clone came up many times. The gene calls are TRBV19 and TRBJ2-3, with D unclear. V was trimmed by 1 base and J by 0 bases, leaving 11 bases between them. The CDR3 is 16 residues long. Germline assignment: CDR1 LNHDA and CDR2 SQIVND (reference sequence). CDR3 in amino acids: CASSIGLSRSTDTQYF. The DNA for the CDR3 is TGTGCCAGTAGTATAGGGCTCAGCCGCAGCACAGATACGCAGTATTTT. Full variable domain (rest looked up from reference TRBV19 and TRBJ2-3): DGGITQSPKYLFRKEGQNVTLSCEQNLNHDAMYWYRQDPGQGLRLIYYSQIVNDFQKGDIAEGYSVSREKKESFPLTVTSAQKNPTAFYLCASSIGLSRSTDTQYFGPGTRLTVL.

Many counts were recorded for this clone. Other DNA sequences of this sample code for an identical CDR3. The chain is built from TRBV9 and TRBJ2-4; TRBD1 is a possible D gene (7 bases). Germline CDR1 SGDLS, CDR2 YYNGEE. The CDR3 extends over 12 amino acids. V was clipped by 8 bases and J by 8 bases, with 14 bases between them. CDR3 DNA: TGTGCCAGTGGAGGGGGCGCAGACATTCAGTACTTC. Translated, it gives CASGGGADIQYF.

This clone was counted at least ten times. The chain joins TRBV20-1 to TRBJ2-3; 13 bases are shared with TRBD2. The V gene's germline CDR1 is DFQATT and CDR2 SNEGSKA (reference sequence). V shed 1 base and J 2 bases; nucleotides not matched to a gene: 3. The CDR3 is 16 residues long. The CDR3 sequence is CSARGGLAGTTDTQYF. CDR3 DNA: TGCAGTGCTAGAGGGGGACTAGCGGGAACCACAGATACGCAGTATTTT.

The sample holds many counts of this clone. This chain links TRBV4-1 with TRBJ2-1; no clear D. The V gene's germline CDR1 is MGHRA and CDR2 YSYEKL. Deletions cut 4 bases from V and 7 bases from J, with 8 bases between. CDR3 size: 12 residues. The DNA of the CDR3 is TGCGCCAGCAGCCGGAACGTGAATGAGCAGTTCTTC. The encoded protein is CASSRNVNEQFF.

This clone was counted many times. The rearrangement uses TRBV12-3 or TRBV12-4 and TRBJ2-3; 11 nucleotides agree with TRBD2. V lost 5 bases to trimming and J lost 0 bases; unmatched junction nucleotides: 4. This CDR3 has 16 residues. The CDR3 region is CASSQRTSGSTDTQYF. Written as DNA, the CDR3 is TGTGCCAGCAGTCAAAGGACTAGCGGGAGCACAGATACGCAGTATTTT.

This clone was seen repeatedly, ten times or more. The V and J genes are TRBV28 and TRBJ2-1, with D hard to call. CDR1 MDHEN and CDR2 SYDVKM come from the germline V gene. The CDR3 is 15 residues long. V was cut by 2 bases and J by 1 base, with 9 bases left in between. CDR3 in amino acids: CASSLMAESYNEQFF. As DNA, the CDR3 is TGTGCCAGCAGTTTAATGGCGGAATCCTACAATGAGCAGTTCTTC.

This clone occurred many times. The chain has TRBV6-2 or TRBV6-3 and TRBJ2-7; TRBD1 is a possible D gene (5 bases). There are 13 residues in the CDR3. The ends were cut back, 4 bases at V and 6 bases at J, with 13 bases in the middle. CDR1 and CDR2 (germline): MNHEY, SVGEGT. CDR3 sequence: CASSWQGGSEQYF. CDR3 in DNA: TGTGCCAGCAGTTGGCAGGGCGGTAGCGAGCAGTACTTC.

This clone was counted ten times or more. This rearrangement joins TRBV2 to TRBJ2-2; 13 positions agree with TRBD2. Losses at the gene ends were 7 bases for V and 7 bases for J; bases not matched to a gene: 12. This CDR3 is built from 17 residues. CDR1 is SNHLY, CDR2 FYNNEI, per germline. The CDR3 loop is CASNQFGGLAGSGELFF. Written as DNA, the CDR3 is TGTGCCAGCAACCAATTCGGGGGACTAGCGGGGAGCGGGGAGCTGTTTTTT.